A single sample is the source of the 7 T cell receptor beta chains below, sequenced in a study of tumor-infiltrating lymphocytes in primary liver carcinoma. Total RNA and DNA came together from approximately 22-30 mg of bulk tissue without cell sorting. With a constant-region primer, TCR beta cDNA was made from 450 to 550 ng of total RNA. A slightly modified ARM-PCR protocol with three nested multiplex PCR rounds produced these TCR beta libraries. A C-beta reverse primer was combined with TRBV1-TRBV30 forward primers in the first two PCR rounds, and each round had 10 cycles. Each CDR3 protein gets one entry after TCRdb re-called the multiplex PCR reads with MiXCR. The table lists fewer than 75,000 distinct CDR3 sequences, about two thirds of them singletons. The sequenced sample consisted of liver tumor tissue from sampling region 2. This sample's subset: tumor region T2, inferior pole. The origin of the receptors is a man between 40 and 49 years old with primary liver carcinoma and hepatitis B virus infection.

Of note for this clonotype: At one end, the junction sequence differs from germline, possibly due to a read error. The gene calls are TRBV4-3 and TRBJ1-5; D unresolved. There are 15 residues in the CDR3. Germline V gives CDR1 LGHNA, CDR2 YSLEER. CDR3 region: CANGSVAYSNQPQHF. CDR3 nucleotide sequence: TGCGCCAACGGCAGTGTGGCGTATAGCAATCAGCCCCAACATTTT.

Remarks on this clonotype: The junction departs from the called germline gene at one end, perhaps through a read error. The CDR3 sequence: CASSRGLAGSANTGGLFF. DNA for the CDR3: TGCGCCAGCAGCCGGGGACTAGCGGGTTCCGCGAACACCGGGGGGCTGTTCTTT. The chain couples TRBV4-3 to TRBJ2-2; TRBD2 aligns across 12 bases. Germline V gene lookup returns CDR1 LGHNA and CDR2 YSLEER. This CDR3 has 18 amino acids.

As regards this clonotype: The junction departs from the called germline gene at one end, perhaps through a read error. V and J are TRBV4-1 and TRBJ2-7, with D perhaps matching TRBD1 (6 bases). The germline gives CDR1 MGHRA, CDR2 YSYEKL. The CDR3 spans 15 residues. CDR3 in DNA: TGCGCTAGCAGCCAAGATTGGGAACAGGGACACGAGCAGTACTTC. The encoded protein is CASSQDWEQGHEQYF.

Points on this clonotype: Relative to the germline gene, one junction end is altered; a read error may explain this. The chain is built from TRBV5-6 and TRBJ1-1; possible D gene TRBD1, 5 bases. Germline values: CDR1 SGHDT, CDR2 YYEEEE. CDR3 length equals 14 residues. In DNA form, the CDR3 reads TGTGCCACCAGCTTGCAGGGATTGAACACTGAAGCCTTCTTT. It specifies CATSLQGLNTEAFF.

Worth noting for this clonotype: A much larger clonotype is one base distant, so this may be a read error. Lacking the conserved final phenylalanine or tryptophan, this CDR3 likely reflects a read error. The V gene is TRBV11-2, the J gene TRBJ2-6; TRBD1 matches at 8 bases. The CDR3 loop spans 15 amino acids. Germline CDR1 and CDR2: SGHAT and FQNNGV. The V and J ends lost 3 bases and 2 bases, in that order; junction bases with no gene match: 0. The CDR3 region has the DNA TGTGCCAGCAGCTTGGACAGGGCTGGGGCCAACGTCCTGACTTAC. It specifies CASSLDRAGANVLTY.

Comment on this clonotype: At one of its ends the junction is not consistent with the germline gene, which may arise from a read error. This chain uses TRBV7-9 with TRBJ2-1; perhaps TRBD1 as D (5 bases). CDR1 is SEHNR and CDR2 is FQNEAQ in the germline V gene (reference sequence). This CDR3 contains 15 residues. As DNA, the CDR3 is TGTGCCAGCAGTGACAGTTTATCCGAAAACAGTGAGGAGTTCTTC. Amino acids: CASSDSLSENSEEFF.

In its sample, this clonotype was seen once. Its ends do not fully match the called genes, so a read error is possible. The chain links TRBV29-1 to TRBJ2-5, with a weak D call TRBD2 (6 bases). Germline V gene sequence: CDR1 SQVTM, CDR2 ANQGSEA. The CDR3 spans 13 residues. The CDR3 DNA reads TGTAGCGTCGCCGAACTAGCTCAAGAGACCCAGTACTTC. Its translation is CSVAELAQETQYF.